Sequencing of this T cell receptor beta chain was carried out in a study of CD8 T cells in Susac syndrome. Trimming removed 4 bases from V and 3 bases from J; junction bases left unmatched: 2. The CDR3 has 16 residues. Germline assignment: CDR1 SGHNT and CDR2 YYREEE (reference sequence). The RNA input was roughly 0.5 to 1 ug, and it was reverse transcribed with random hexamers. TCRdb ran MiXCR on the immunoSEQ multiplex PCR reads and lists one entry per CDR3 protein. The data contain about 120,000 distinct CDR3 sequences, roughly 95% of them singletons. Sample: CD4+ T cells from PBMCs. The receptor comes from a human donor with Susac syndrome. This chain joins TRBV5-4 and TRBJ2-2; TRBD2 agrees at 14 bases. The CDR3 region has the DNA TGTGCCAGCAGCGGGACTAGCGGGAGATACACCGGGGAGCTGTTTTTT. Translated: CASSGTSGRYTGELFF.